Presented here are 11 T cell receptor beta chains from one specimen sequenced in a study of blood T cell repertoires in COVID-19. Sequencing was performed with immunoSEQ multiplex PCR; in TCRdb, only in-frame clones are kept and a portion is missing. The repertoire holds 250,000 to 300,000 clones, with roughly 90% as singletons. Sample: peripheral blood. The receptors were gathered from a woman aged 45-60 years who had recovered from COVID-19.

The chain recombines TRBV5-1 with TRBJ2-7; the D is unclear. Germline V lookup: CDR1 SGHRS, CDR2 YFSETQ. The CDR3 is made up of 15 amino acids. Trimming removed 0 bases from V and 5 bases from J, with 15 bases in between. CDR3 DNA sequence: TGCGCCAGCAGCTTGGCCGTGGGCGCAACGGACGAGCAGTACTTC. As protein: CASSLAVGATDEQYF.

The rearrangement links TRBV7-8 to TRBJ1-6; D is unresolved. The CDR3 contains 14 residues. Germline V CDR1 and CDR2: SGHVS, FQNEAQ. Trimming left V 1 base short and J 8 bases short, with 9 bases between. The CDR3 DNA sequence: TGTGCCAGCAGCTTAGGCGGGCTATATTCACCCCTCCACTTT. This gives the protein CASSLGGLYSPLHF.

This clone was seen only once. The CDR3 region is CASSVEKGPRQGNYEQYF. The CDR3 DNA is TGTGCCAGCAGCGTAGAAAAAGGGCCGAGACAGGGGAACTACGAGCAGTACTTC. The chain links TRBV9 to TRBJ2-7, with 8 bases lining up with TRBD1. The CDR3 loop spans 18 amino acids. After removal of 0 bases from V and 3 bases from J, the junction contained 14 bases not matched to a gene. Germline lookup yields CDR1 SGDLS and CDR2 YYNGEE. The full variable domain, its missing parts supplied by reference TRBV9 and TRBJ2-7, is DSGVTQTPKHLITATGQRVTLRCSPRSGDLSVYWYQQSLDQGLQFLIQYYNGEERAKGNILERFSAQQFPDLHSELNLSSLELGDSALYFCASSVEKGPRQGNYEQYFGPGTRLTVT.

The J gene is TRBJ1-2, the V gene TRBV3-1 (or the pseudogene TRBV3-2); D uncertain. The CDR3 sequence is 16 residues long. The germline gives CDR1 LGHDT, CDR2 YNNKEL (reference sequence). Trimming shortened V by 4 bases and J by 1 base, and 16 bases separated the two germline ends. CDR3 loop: CASSPIQGGINYGYTF. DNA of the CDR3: TGTGCCAGCAGCCCAATCCAAGGAGGTATTAACTATGGCTACACCTTC.

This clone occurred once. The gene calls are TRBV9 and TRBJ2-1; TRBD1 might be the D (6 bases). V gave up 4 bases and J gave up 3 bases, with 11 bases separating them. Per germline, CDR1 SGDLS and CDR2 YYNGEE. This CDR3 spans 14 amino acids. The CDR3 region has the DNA TGTGCCAGCAGCCCCCGGGACATCTACAATGAGCAGTTCTTC. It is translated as CASSPRDIYNEQFF.

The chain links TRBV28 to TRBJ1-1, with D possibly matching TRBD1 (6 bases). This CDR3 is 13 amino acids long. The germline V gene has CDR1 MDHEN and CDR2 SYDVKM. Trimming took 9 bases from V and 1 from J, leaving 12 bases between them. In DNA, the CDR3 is TGTGCCAGTCTCAACAGGGAGAACACTGAAGCTTTCTTT. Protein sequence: CASLNRENTEAFF. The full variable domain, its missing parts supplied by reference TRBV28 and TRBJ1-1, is DVKVTQSSRYLVKRTGEKVFLECVQDMDHENMFWYRQDPGLGLRLIYFSYDVKMKEKGDIPEGYSVSREKKERFSLILESASTNQTSMYLCASLNRENTEAFFGQGTRLTVV.

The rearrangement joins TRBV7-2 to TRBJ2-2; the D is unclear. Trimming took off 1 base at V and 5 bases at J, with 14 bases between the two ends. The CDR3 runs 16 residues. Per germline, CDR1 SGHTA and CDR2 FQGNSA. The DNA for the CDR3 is TGTGCCAGCAGCTTAGGGGCAGTAGTAGGTACCGGGGAGCTGTTTTTT. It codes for CASSLGAVVGTGELFF.

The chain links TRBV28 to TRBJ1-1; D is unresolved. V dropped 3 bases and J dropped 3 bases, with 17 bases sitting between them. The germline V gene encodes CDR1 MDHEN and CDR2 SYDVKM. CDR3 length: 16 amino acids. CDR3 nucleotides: TGTGCCAGCAGTTTGGGCAGAAGACTAAGTCACACTGAAGCTTTCTTT. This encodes CASSLGRRLSHTEAFF.

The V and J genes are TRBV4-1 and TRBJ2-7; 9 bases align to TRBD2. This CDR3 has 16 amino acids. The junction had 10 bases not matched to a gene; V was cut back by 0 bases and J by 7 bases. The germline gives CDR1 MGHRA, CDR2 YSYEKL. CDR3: CASSQESPAGGREQYF. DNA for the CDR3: TGCGCCAGCAGCCAAGAATCTCCTGCGGGGGGGAGGGAGCAGTACTTC.

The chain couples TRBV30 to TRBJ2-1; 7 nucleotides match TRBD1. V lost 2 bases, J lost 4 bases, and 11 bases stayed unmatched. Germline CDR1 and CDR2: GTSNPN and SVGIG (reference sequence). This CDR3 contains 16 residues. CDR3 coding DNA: TGTGCCTGGAGTTTGTTAACAGGGGAGAGGTACAATGAGCAGTTCTTC. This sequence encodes CAWSLLTGERYNEQFF.

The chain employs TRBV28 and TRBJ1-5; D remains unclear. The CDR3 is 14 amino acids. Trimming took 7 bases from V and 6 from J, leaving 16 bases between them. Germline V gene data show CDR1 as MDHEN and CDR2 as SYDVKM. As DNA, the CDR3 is TGTGCCAGCACCACCGGGAGTCAATTTCAGCCCCAGCATTTT. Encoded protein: CASTTGSQFQPQHF.